The present T cell receptor beta chain was sequenced within a study of beta chain features in type 1 diabetes. The V gene lost 9 bases and the J gene lost 7 bases, with 22 bases spanning the gap. Germline V lookup: CDR1 SNHLY, CDR2 FYNNEI. CDR3 size: 15 residues. What was sequenced were expressed TCRB transcripts, since all of the isolated RNA had been reverse transcribed. The table came from immunoSEQ multiplex PCR; TCRdb's copy has only in-frame clones and leaves some out. The sample records 600,000 to 700,000 clones, around 12% being singletons. Findings and caveats of the study: Type 1 diabetes patients had TCRB CDR3s that were shorter (moderately but significantly so) in all four CD4+ subsets. Any PCR bias toward short templates would affect both groups alike. Insertions at VDJ junctions were less frequent in type 1 diabetes patients. These patients also deleted more nucleotides at the same junctions.

Only one count was recorded for this clone. Its antigen is undetermined. The specimen sequenced was naive CD4+ T cells from blood. The chain uses TRBV2 and TRBJ2-1; D might be TRBD2 (5 bases). The sequence came from a man in his thirties or forties with type 1 diabetes. The CDR3: CASIKEISVGNEQFF. DNA of the CDR3: TGTGCCAGTATCAAAGAGATTAGCGTCGGGAATGAGCAGTTCTTC.